The sequence of this T cell receptor (beta chain) was determined in a study of neurological immune-mediated disorders. Study-level information: Multiple sclerosis patients numbering 34 comprised some 30 relapsing-remitting and 3 secondary progressive patients. Study-wide results and caveats: The study found no CDR3 amino acid sequences shared by expanded clones across subjects, suggesting private repertoires in all groups. The authors found no clinical or MRI feature associated with the multiple sclerosis repertoire cluster. Phylogenetic grouping assigned the repertoires of 18 of 34 multiple sclerosis patients to a single cluster of related CDR3 sequences. This cluster may be a repertoire-level signature.

TCRdb re-called the 5' RACE reads through MiXCR, storing one row per CDR3 protein. The table has approximately 82,000 distinct CDR3 sequences, approximately 2.8% seen once. CDR3 length equals 14 residues. In germline, CDR1 is LNHDA, CDR2 SQIVND (reference sequence). Between the trimmed V and J ends, which lost 1 base and 1 base, there was a span of 7 bases. This clonotype was recorded many times. Its antigen remains unknown. Sample: PBMCs. This sequence originates from a woman in her twenties or thirties with multiple sclerosis. This rearrangement joins TRBV19 to TRBJ1-1; D unresolved. CDR3 protein: CASSIGRQNTEAFF. For the CDR3, the DNA is TGTGCCAGTAGTATAGGACGGCAGAACACTGAAGCTTTCTTT.